These 14 T cell receptor beta chains were sequenced from one sample in a study of T-cell memory formation after mild COVID-19. One entry per CDR3 protein results from TCRdb running MiXCR on the 5' RACE reads. Seen here are some 86,000 distinct CDR3 sequences, nearly 25% observed once, and the top ten hold roughly 40%. The sequencing input was PBMCs or a T cell subset sorted from them (not recorded which). The receptors come from a man aged 18-30 years who had mild COVID-19 (a few samples of this study predate the infection). Cell type and time point are not known.

The V gene is TRBV20-1, the J gene TRBJ1-2; D perhaps matches TRBD1 (6 bases). The germline V gene encodes CDR1 DFQATT and CDR2 SNEGSKA (reference sequence). CDR3 length: 12 residues. CDR3 sequence reads: CILRGLNYGYTF. DNA for the CDR3: TGCATCCTGCGGGGGCTGAACTATGGCTACACCTTC.

The J gene is TRBJ2-2, the V gene TRBV11-2; D unresolved. Germline values: CDR1 SGHAT, CDR2 FQNNGV. Trimming left V 6 bases short and J 7 bases short, with 3 bases between. The CDR3 totals 10 residues. The CDR3, as DNA: TGTGCCAGCAGGCGCGGGGAGCTGTTTTTT. This gives the protein CASRRGELFF.

CDR3 sequence: CAINNRGSTGELFF. In DNA form, the CDR3 reads TGTGCCATCAATAACAGGGGGAGCACCGGGGAGCTGTTTTTT. The chain couples TRBV10-3 to TRBJ2-2, with 8 bases lining up with TRBD1. V lost 7 bases and J lost 4; bases outside the gene matches: 5. Per the germline V gene, CDR1 is ENHRY and CDR2 is SYGVKD. The CDR3 is 14 amino acids.

V and J are TRBV20-1 and TRBJ1-2; a possible D gene is TRBD1 (6 bases). The V end lost 6 bases, the J end lost 4 bases, and 15 bases lay between the germline ends. Germline CDR1 is DFQATT and CDR2 is SNEGSKA (reference sequence). This CDR3 has 13 amino acids. Here the CDR3 reads CSARTDSSYGYTF. CDR3 DNA: TGCAGTGCCAGGACAGACTCCTCCTATGGCTACACCTTC.

The chain has TRBV4-2 and TRBJ1-1; D is unresolved. The CDR3 runs to 15 residues. V lost 2 bases to trimming and J lost 0 bases, with 10 bases between them. Germline lookup yields CDR1 LGHNA and CDR2 YNFKEQ. The CDR3 protein is CASSQRDRMNTEAFF. The CDR3 DNA is TGTGCCAGCAGCCAAAGAGATAGGATGAACACTGAAGCTTTCTTT.

The chain has TRBV6-5 and TRBJ1-2; D might be TRBD1 (6 bases). The CDR3 spans 14 residues. Germline CDR1 reads MNHEY; CDR2 reads SVGAGI. Trimming removed 2 bases at V and 4 bases at J, with 11 bases between. The CDR3: CASSYKGGGYGYTF. The CDR3 DNA reads TGTGCCAGCAGTTACAAGGGGGGCGGCTATGGCTACACCTTC.

This clonotype was seen ten or more times. The chain is built from TRBV9 and TRBJ2-3, with 12 bases lining up with TRBD2. V was pared by 3 bases and J by 5 bases, with 7 bases of the junction left unmatched. CDR3 length: 16 residues. Per the germline V gene, CDR1 is SGDLS and CDR2 is YYNGEE. CDR3 coding DNA: TGTGCCAGCAGCGGTACCGGGACTAGCGGGCTAGATACGCAGTATTTT. Translating gives CASSGTGTSGLDTQYF.

This clonotype was picked up a small number of times. The CDR3 nucleotides are TGTGCCAGCAGCTCACTTCACCAGAGTCCGGGACAGGGGTCTTTCCCCTATGGCTACACCTTC. The encoded protein is CASSSLHQSPGQGSFPYGYTF. The chain joins TRBV5-6 to TRBJ1-2; 10 nucleotides agree with TRBD1. CDR1 is SGHDT and CDR2 is YYEEEE in the germline V gene. The CDR3 is made up of 21 amino acids. J lost 4 bases, V lost 3 bases, and 24 bases had no gene match.

This clonotype was seen only a few times. V gene TRBV9 combines with J gene TRBJ2-5; D is unclear. Looked up from germline, CDR1 is SGDLS and CDR2 is YYNGEE. This CDR3 has 14 residues. The V end lost 2 bases, the J end lost 4 bases, and 12 bases lay between the germline ends. The CDR3 loop is CASSVGSVRETQYF. As DNA, the CDR3 is TGTGCCAGCAGCGTCGGGTCGGTAAGAGAGACCCAGTACTTC.

The chain has TRBV7-9 and TRBJ2-7; a possible D gene is TRBD2 (6 bases). CDR1 SEHNR and CDR2 FQNEAQ come from the germline V gene (reference sequence). The CDR3 length is 17 residues. Trimming took off 5 bases at V and 0 bases at J, with 20 bases between the two ends. The CDR3 coding sequence is TGTGCCAGCAGCCAAACGGGTGGAGGGAGTAGCTCCTACGAGCAGTACGTC. Protein product: CASSQTGGGSSSYEQYV.

The CDR3 DNA reads as TGTGCCAGCAGCCAAGAGGTGAGGGGTTACGAGCAGTACTTC. Residues: CASSQEVRGYEQYF. The chain is built from TRBV4-2 and TRBJ2-7; D may be TRBD1 or TRBD2 (5 bases each). V lost 0 bases and J 4 bases, leaving 10 bases between the germline ends. Germline CDR1 LGHNA, CDR2 YNFKEQ. This CDR3 has 14 residues.

V is TRBV4-1 and J is TRBJ2-5, with TRBD2 identical over 7 bases. V shed 2 bases, J shed 3 bases, and the junction held 3 bases outside the gene matches. Germline loops: CDR1 MGHRA, CDR2 YSYEKL. The CDR3 runs 14 residues. The CDR3 sequence is CASSQWGGEETQYF. For the CDR3, the DNA is TGCGCCAGCAGCCAATGGGGGGGTGAAGAGACCCAGTACTTC.

This clonotype has just a few counts. The chain couples TRBV27 to TRBJ2-2; D remains unclear. The germline V gene encodes CDR1 MNHEY and CDR2 SMNVEV (reference sequence). The V and J ends lost 4 bases and 0 bases respectively, with 9 bases between them. The CDR3 runs 15 residues. CDR3 DNA: TGTGCCAGCAGTTCCCTACTTTCGAACACCGGGGAGCTGTTTTTT. Protein product: CASSSLLSNTGELFF.

The J gene is TRBJ1-5, the V gene TRBV12-3 or TRBV12-4; tentative D call: TRBD1 (5 bases). V dropped 7 bases and J dropped 4 bases, with 8 bases sitting between them. There are 12 residues in the CDR3. The CDR3 DNA reads as TGTGCCAGCACCGCAGGGAATCAGCCCCAGCATTTT. This gives the protein CASTAGNQPQHF.